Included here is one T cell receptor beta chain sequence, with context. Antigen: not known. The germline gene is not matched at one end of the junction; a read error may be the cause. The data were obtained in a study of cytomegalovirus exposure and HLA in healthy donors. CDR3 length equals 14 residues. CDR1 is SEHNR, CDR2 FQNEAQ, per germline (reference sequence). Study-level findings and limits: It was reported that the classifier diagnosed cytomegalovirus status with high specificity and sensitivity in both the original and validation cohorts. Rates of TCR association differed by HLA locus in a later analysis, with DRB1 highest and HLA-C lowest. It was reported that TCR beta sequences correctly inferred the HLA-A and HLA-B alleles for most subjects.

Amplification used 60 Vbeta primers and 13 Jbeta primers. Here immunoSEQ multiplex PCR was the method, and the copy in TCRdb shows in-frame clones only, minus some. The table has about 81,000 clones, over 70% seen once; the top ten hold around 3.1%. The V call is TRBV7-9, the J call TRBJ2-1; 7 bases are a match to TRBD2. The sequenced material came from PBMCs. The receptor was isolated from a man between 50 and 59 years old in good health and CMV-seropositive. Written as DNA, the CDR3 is TGTTCCAGCAGCTTAGCTGGGGGGGTCAATGAGCAGTTCTTC. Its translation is CSSSLAGGVNEQFF.